This T cell receptor beta chain was recorded in a study of blood T cell repertoires in COVID-19. Across the whole study: Sites in the United States, Italy and Spain provided acute and convalescent COVID-19 samples. Sources were T cells, B-cell-depleted T cells, or PBMCs; the material itself was cDNA or gDNA.

Original processing methods: Using reference gene primer amplification, nucleated cell counts were estimated. Here immunoSEQ multiplex PCR was the method, and the copy in TCRdb shows in-frame clones only, minus some. V and J calls and clone size follow that table, whereas D and trimming were derived from the DNA. The data show about 160,000 clones, about 88% seen once. The length of the CDR3 is 15 residues. V lost 6 bases to trimming and J lost 2 bases, with 17 bases between them. Per germline, CDR1 WSHSY and CDR2 SAAADI. Membership in each cohort depended on participant-reported clinical history. This sequence was found in a man aged 45-65 years who had recovered from COVID-19. The sample consisted of PBMCs or T cells enriched from blood (not recorded which). The chain recombines TRBV10-2 with TRBJ2-7; maybe TRBD1 (6 bases). Written as DNA, the CDR3 is TGCGCCAGCAGGGGTTCTACGGACAGAACCTACGAGCAGTACTTC. Residues: CASRGSTDRTYEQYF.